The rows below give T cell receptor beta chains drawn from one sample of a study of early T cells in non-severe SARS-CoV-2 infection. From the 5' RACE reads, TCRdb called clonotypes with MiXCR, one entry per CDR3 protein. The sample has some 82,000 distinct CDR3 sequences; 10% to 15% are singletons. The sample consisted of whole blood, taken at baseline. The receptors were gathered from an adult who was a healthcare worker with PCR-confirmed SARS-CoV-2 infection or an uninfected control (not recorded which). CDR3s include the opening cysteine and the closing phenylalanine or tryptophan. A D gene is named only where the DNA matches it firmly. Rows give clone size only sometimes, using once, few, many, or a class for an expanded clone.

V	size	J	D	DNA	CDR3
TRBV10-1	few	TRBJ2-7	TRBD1	TGCGCCAGCGCCGAGGGACAGGTCATATACTTC	CASAEGQVIYF
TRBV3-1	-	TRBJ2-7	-	TGTGCCAGCAGCCGGGGGTTCCCGCACGAGCAGTACTTC	CASSRGFPHEQYF
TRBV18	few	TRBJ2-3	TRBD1	TGTGCCAGCTCTCCCGGACAGGGGCTATCCCAAATCCTGTATTTT	CASSPGQGLSQILYF
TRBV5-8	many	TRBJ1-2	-	TGTGCCAGCAGCTCCCAGGGGAAAAACTATGGCTACACCTTC	CASSSQGKNYGYTF
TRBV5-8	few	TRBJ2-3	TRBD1	TGTGCCAGCAGCCCCGAGGGGACAGGCAGCCATACGCAGTATTTT	CASSPEGTGSHTQYF
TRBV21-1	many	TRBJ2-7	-	TGTGCCAGCAGCTCCCACCGGACACCAAGCTCCTACGAGCAGTACTTC	CASSSHRTPSSYEQYF
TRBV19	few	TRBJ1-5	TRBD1	TGTGCCAGTAGTATTCAGGGGGGCGGTCAGCCCCAGCATTTT	CASSIQGGGQPQHF
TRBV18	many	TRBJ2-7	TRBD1	TGTGCCAGCTCATCGAGGCCGGGACAGGGAGGCTACGAGCAGTACTTC	CASSSRPGQGGYEQYF
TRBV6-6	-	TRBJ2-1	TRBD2	TGTGCCAGCAGTTACTATCTGCGGGAGGGATACAATGAGCAGTTCTTC	CASSYYLREGYNEQFF
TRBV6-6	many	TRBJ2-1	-	TGTGCCAGCAGTTACCCGAGTCCCGATGAGCAGTTCTTC	CASSYPSPDEQFF
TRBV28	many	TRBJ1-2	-	TGTGCCAGCATTTCCGGGCTCCCTGCAAATGGCTACACCTTC	CASISGLPANGYTF
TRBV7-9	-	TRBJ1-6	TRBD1	TGTGCCAGCAGCCCCAGGGACAGGGGACCCCTCCACTTT	CASSPRDRGPLHF
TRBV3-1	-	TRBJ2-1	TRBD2	TGTGCCAGCAGCCGGACTAGCGCGTACAATGAGCAGTTCTTC	CASSRTSAYNEQFF
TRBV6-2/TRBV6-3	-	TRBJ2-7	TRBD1	TGTGCCAGCAGGAAAGGACAGGGCTTCCACGAGCAGTACTTC	CASRKGQGFHEQYF
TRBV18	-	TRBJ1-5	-	TGTGCCAGCTCACCTTCGGGGCACAATCAGCCCCAGCATTTT	CASSPSGHNQPQHF
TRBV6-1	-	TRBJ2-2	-	TGTGCCTTCGAGGGTCCCGTTTCCGGGGAGCTGTTTTTT	CAFEGPVSGELFF
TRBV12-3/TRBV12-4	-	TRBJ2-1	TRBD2	TGTGCCAGCAGTATCTCCGGGACTAGTTATGAGCAGTTCTTC	CASSISGTSYEQFF
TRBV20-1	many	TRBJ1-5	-	TGCAGTGCTAGAGATTACAAGGCGGGGAATCAGCCCCAGCATTTT	CSARDYKAGNQPQHF
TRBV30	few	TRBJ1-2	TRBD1	TGTGCCCGTTTCCAGGGGGCAGGCGGCTACACCTTC	CARFQGAGGYTF
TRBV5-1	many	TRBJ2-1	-	TGCGCCAGCAGCTCACCGGGGGATGGTGAGCAGTTCTTC	CASSSPGDGEQFF
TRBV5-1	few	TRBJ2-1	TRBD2	TGCGCCAGCAGCAGAGAACTAGCGAGTGAGCAGTTCTTC	CASSRELASEQFF
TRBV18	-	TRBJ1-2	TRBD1	TGTGCCAGCTCACCTGGACAGGCCTATGGCTACACCTTC	CASSPGQAYGYTF
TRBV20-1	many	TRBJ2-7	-	TGCAGTGCCTATGACGCGGGCAACTCCTACGAGCAGTACTTC	CSAYDAGNSYEQYF
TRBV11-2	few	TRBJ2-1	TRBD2	TGTGCCAGCAGCTTGACCGGGGGCGGGAGGGCCAATGAGCAGTTCTTC	CASSLTGGGRANEQFF
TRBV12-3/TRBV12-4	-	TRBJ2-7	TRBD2	TGTGCCAGCAGTTTGGGAGGGTACTACGAGCAGTACTTC	CASSLGGYYEQYF
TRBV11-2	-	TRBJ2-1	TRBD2	TGTGCCAGCAGCCACATAGCGGGAGGGCCCGGCAATGAGCAGTTCTTC	CASSHIAGGPGNEQFF
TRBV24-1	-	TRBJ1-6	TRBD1	TGTGCCACCAGTGATTCCACAGGGGGCGATTCACCCCTCCACTTT	CATSDSTGGDSPLHF
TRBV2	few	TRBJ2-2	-	TGTGCCAGCAGATTCCGGGACAGGGAGCTGTTTTTT	CASRFRDRELFF